Below are 20 T cell receptor beta chains sequenced from a single sample in a study of T-cell reconstitution after alpha-beta-depleted transplantation in children. Preparation of the TCRbeta library was carried out with unique molecular identifiers. TCRdb processed the PCR reads anew with MiXCR; each CDR3 protein has one entry. The table lists 450,000 to 550,000 distinct CDR3 sequences, about an eighth of them singletons, with about 14% in the top ten. Sequenced here: PBMCs, mostly from graft donor cells, sampled 180 days after TCRalphabeta/CD19-depleted stem cell transplant. These receptors originate from a female patient aged 2 to 10 who had a stem cell transplant for aplastic anemia, so the T cells may come from the graft donor.

This clonotype occurred a few times. The J gene is TRBJ2-7, the V gene TRBV7-2, with 14 bases that match TRBD2. The CDR3 is 15 amino acids. Germline V CDR1 and CDR2: SGHTA, FQGNSA. Trimming took 5 bases from V and 4 from J; bases not matched to a gene: 4. The CDR3 nucleotides are TGTGCCAGCAGCACAGGACTAGCGGGAGGTTACGAGCAGTACGTC. It yields the protein CASSTGLAGGYEQYV.

This clonotype has only a few counts. The chain carries TRBV4-3 and TRBJ2-1; D may match TRBD1 or TRBD2 (6 bases each). CDR3 size: 15 residues. V dropped 1 base and J dropped 2 bases, with 9 bases sitting between them. Germline V gene sequence: CDR1 LGHNA, CDR2 YSLEER. CDR3 bases: TGCGCCAGCAGCCAAGGGAGGGGGGCCTACAATGAGCAGTTCTTC. This encodes CASSQGRGAYNEQFF.

The table lists this clonotype with many counts. The chain links TRBV21-1 to TRBJ2-7; the table's D call, TRBD1, was not checked against the DNA. TRBV21-1 is termed a pseudogene. CDR3 length equals 15 residues. The DNA of the CDR3 is TGTGCCAGCAGCAACCTCCGGGACAGGGGCCACGAGCAGTACGTC. This sequence encodes CASSNLRDRGHEQYV.

The genes are TRBV7-9 and TRBJ2-5; no clear D gene. This CDR3 contains 13 residues. Trimming shortened V by 7 bases and J by 4 bases, and 13 bases separated the two germline ends. In germline, CDR1 is SEHNR, CDR2 FQNEAQ (reference sequence). CDR3: CASTTTPLETQYF. The CDR3 region has the DNA TGTGCCAGCACCACGACCCCTTTAGAGACCCAGTACTTC.

This clonotype has a handful of counts. The junction and the germline gene differ at one end; a read error may be behind it. The chain carries TRBV12-3 or TRBV12-4 and TRBJ1-2, with D perhaps TRBD1 (5 bases). The CDR3 totals 14 residues. CDR3 loop: CASSLARLTRGYPF. As DNA, the CDR3 is TGTGCCAGCAGTTTGGCCAGGCTTACGAGGGGCTACCCCTTC.

This clonotype was recorded a few times. The chain links TRBV6-1 to TRBJ1-1, with D uncertain. Germline CDR1 is MNHNS and CDR2 is SASEGT. V dropped 6 bases and J dropped 1 base, with 18 bases sitting between them. The CDR3 sequence is 16 residues long. The CDR3 sequence is CASRHSTKAGNTEAFF. CDR3 nucleotides: TGTGCCAGCAGACACAGCACCAAAGCGGGGAACACTGAAGCTTTCTTT.

A few counts support this clonotype. The CDR3 bases are TGTGCCAGCAGCTTCAGGGGGGAGGGTGAGCAGTACGTC. It encodes CASSFRGEGEQYV. The rearrangement uses TRBV7-2 and TRBJ2-7; D tentatively reads TRBD1 or TRBD2 (7 bases each). This CDR3 is built from 13 residues. Germline V gene lookup returns CDR1 SGHTA and CDR2 FQGNSA. With 3 bases removed from V and 7 bases from J, the gap between germline ends came to 13 bases.

The chain recombines TRBV4-2 with TRBJ2-5; 7 bases map to TRBD2. This CDR3 is built from 22 residues. Germline values: CDR1 LGHNA, CDR2 YNFKEQ. V trimming: 3 bases; J trimming: 0 bases; junction bases outside the gene matches: 25. The CDR3 here is CASSHRLSYGLRGGRDQETQYF. As DNA, the CDR3 is TGTGCCAGCAGCCATAGACTTAGCTACGGACTACGCGGAGGGAGGGACCAAGAGACCCAGTACTTC.

This clonotype appeared many times. This chain uses TRBV7-8 with TRBJ2-1; 10 bases line up with TRBD1. Germline loops: CDR1 SGHVS, CDR2 FQNEAQ. The ends lost 3 bases at V and 6 bases at J; junction bases unmatched: 5. The CDR3 has 15 residues. CDR3 sequence: CASSFTGTGVNEQFF. DNA for the CDR3: TGTGCCAGCAGCTTTACCGGGACAGGGGTCAATGAGCAGTTCTTC.

This chain connects TRBV6-2 or TRBV6-3 to TRBJ2-7; 9 bases match TRBD1. CDR1 and CDR2 from the germline V gene are MNHEY and SVGEGT. CDR3 length: 17 amino acids. J gave up 2 bases and V 0 bases, and 8 bases lay outside the gene matches. CDR3 sequence (DNA): TGTGCCAGCAGTTACTCGAGTGGGACAGGGTCGGCCTACGAGCAGTACGTC. It encodes CASSYSSGTGSAYEQYV.

As concerns this clonotype: An end of the junction differs from the germline gene, which may be a read error. The chain uses TRBV10-3 and TRBJ2-1; 16 bases map to TRBD2. The CDR3 is made up of 16 amino acids. CDR1 and CDR2 (germline): ENHRY, SYGVKD. CDR3 in amino acids: CAIGESGLAGGPGLFF. The DNA for the CDR3 is TGTGCCATCGGTGAGTCGGGACTAGCGGGAGGGCCAGGCCTGTTCTTC.

This clonotype was seen repeatedly, ten times or more. This chain joins TRBV29-1 and TRBJ1-2, with a weak D call TRBD1 (5 bases). V lost 3 bases, J lost 0 bases, and 17 bases lay in between. The CDR3 sequence is 16 residues long. CDR1 SQVTM and CDR2 ANQGSEA come from the germline V gene. The CDR3 loop is CSVDNRSTEPNYGYTF. CDR3 nucleotides: TGCAGCGTTGATAACCGATCGACAGAGCCTAACTATGGCTACACCTTC.

The V and J genes are TRBV15 and TRBJ2-1; D assignment may be TRBD1 or TRBD2 (5 bases each). Per germline, CDR1 LNHNV and CDR2 YYDKDF (reference sequence). Deletions cut 0 bases from V and 4 bases from J, with 19 bases between. The CDR3 has 18 amino acids. The CDR3 region has the DNA TGTGCCACCAGCAGAGATCTCCGGGACCCTGGTTATTACAATGAGCAGTTCTTC. Amino acid sequence: CATSRDLRDPGYYNEQFF.

The genes are TRBV5-1 and TRBJ1-1; D remains ambiguous. Germline lookup yields CDR1 SGHRS and CDR2 YFSETQ. The germline V and J ends were trimmed by 0 bases and 0 bases, with 6 bases remaining between them. The CDR3 sequence is 14 residues long. The CDR3 DNA reads TGCGCCAGCAGCTTGGCCACAGTGAACACTGAAGCTTTCTTT. Translating it yields CASSLATVNTEAFF.

This clonotype was recorded a few times. The rearrangement joins TRBV29-1 to TRBJ2-3; no firm D call. Between the trimmed V and J ends, which lost 3 bases and 2 bases, there was a span of 9 bases. Per the germline V gene, CDR1 is SQVTM and CDR2 is ANQGSEA. The CDR3 is 13 residues long. In DNA, the CDR3 is TGCAGCGTTGAGTGGCCAGTCACAGATACGCAGTATTTT. This codes for CSVEWPVTDTQYF.

The rearrangement uses TRBV5-1 and TRBJ2-7; D is uncertain. CDR1 is SGHRS and CDR2 is YFSETQ in the germline V gene. Trimming took 0 bases from V and 3 from J, leaving 4 bases between them. This CDR3 has 12 residues. The CDR3 reads CASSLEGYEQYV. DNA for the CDR3: TGCGCCAGCAGCTTGGAGGGCTACGAGCAGTACGTC.

This clonotype was counted a few times. The chain joins TRBV10-2 to TRBJ2-7; 8 nucleotides match TRBD2. This CDR3 comprises 15 residues. Germline V gene sequence: CDR1 WSHSY, CDR2 SAAADI. The trim removed 6 bases at V and 0 bases at J, leaving 7 bases unmatched. CDR3 coding DNA: TGCGCCAGCAGAGCTAGCGGGTTGAGCTCCTACGAGCAGTACGTC. It is translated as CASRASGLSSYEQYV.

Many counts were recorded for this clonotype. This chain uses TRBV29-1 with TRBJ2-3; no clear D. Germline V gene lookup returns CDR1 SQVTM and CDR2 ANQGSEA. The CDR3 length is 13 residues. Trimming shortened V by 6 bases and J by 6 bases, and 16 bases separated the two germline ends. CDR3 in amino acids: CSVATVGRDTQYF. The CDR3 DNA is TGCAGCGTAGCTACAGTCGGCCGGGATACGCAGTATTTT.

This clonotype was detected ten times or more. This chain links TRBV15 with TRBJ2-2; D not resolved. Between the trimmed V and J ends, which lost 6 bases and 4 bases, there was a span of 12 bases. The CDR3 spans 14 residues. CDR1 LNHNV and CDR2 YYDKDF come from the germline V gene (reference sequence). CDR3 in amino acids: CATRGYLGTGELFF. The DNA of the CDR3 is TGTGCCACCAGGGGTTATCTGGGCACCGGGGAGCTGTTTTTT.

The rearrangement links TRBV6-1 to TRBJ2-7; D perhaps matches TRBD2 (6 bases). V shed 4 bases and J shed 3 bases, with 13 bases lying between them. Germline CDR1 is MNHNS and CDR2 is SASEGT. CDR3 length: 14 residues. The CDR3 spells CASSATGSLYEQYF. CDR3 in DNA: TGTGCCAGCAGTGCGACCGGGAGTCTCTACGAGCAGTACTTC.